This is a list of T cell receptor beta chains from one sample in a study of shared clonotypes between healthy human individuals. Repertoires were generated with immunoSEQ multiplex PCR, while TCRdb's copy carries only in-frame clones and drops some. Of about 490,000 clones listed, 78% are singletons. Specimen: PBMCs. The receptor set was obtained from a woman aged 35 to 49 in good health. Some clones in this sample may be carry-over from other donors' samples. CDR3s include the opening cysteine and the closing phenylalanine or tryptophan. A D gene is named only where the DNA matches it firmly. A row's size may be missing; if present it is once, few, many or a size class.

j_call clone_size d_call v_call cdr3_nt cdr3_aa
TRBJ2-7 . . TRBV4-3 TGCGCCAGCAGCCAGGACGTTCATGGGACACCAACCTACGAGCAGTACTTC CASSQDVHGTPTYEQYF
TRBJ2-7 . . TRBV5-5 TGTGCCAGCAGCTTGGCATACCTATACGAGCAGTACTTC CASSLAYLYEQYF
TRBJ2-7 . . TRBV6-5 TGTGCCAGCGGCACCCAGCCGCCCGTCCGGCAGTACTTC CASGTQPPVRQYF
TRBJ2-5 . . TRBV15 TGTGCCACCAGCAGAGGTTCGACTAGCCAAGAGACCCAGTACTTC CATSRGSTSQETQYF
TRBJ1-5 . . TRBV7-6 TGTGCCAGCCCCTCCCCCGCCATCCCGAGAAATCAGCCCCAGCATTTT CASPSPAIPRNQPQHF
TRBJ2-2 . TRBD2 TRBV6-4 TGTGCCAGCAGTGACGGGACTAGCCCTGGGAGCGGGGAGCTGTTTTTT CASSDGTSPGSGELFF
TRBJ1-2 . . TRBV7-9 TGTGCCAGCAGCGCCGGGACATCGCACGGCTACACCTTC CASSAGTSHGYTF
TRBJ2-5 . TRBD1 TRBV4-1 TGCGCCAGCAGCCAAGGCCGGAGACAGGGTTCGGAGACCCAGTACTTC CASSQGRRQGSETQYF
TRBJ1-3 . . TRBV19 TGTGCCAGTAGTATCGGAGGGACCAACACCATATATTTT CASSIGGTNTIYF
TRBJ2-2 . TRBD1 TRBV13 TGTGCCGGCAGCACACGACAGGGGGCGCGAACCGGGGAGCTGTTTTTT CAGSTRQGARTGELFF
TRBJ2-1 . . TRBV5-4 TGTGCCAGCATGCTTCGGGACAACGGGCGCAATGAGCAGTTCTTC CASMLRDNGRNEQFF
TRBJ2-2 . TRBD2 TRBV7-2 TGTGCCAGCAGCTACACTAGCGCCGGGGAGCTGTTTTTT CASSYTSAGELFF
TRBJ2-5 . TRBD2 TRBV29-1 TGCAGCGGGGGACTAGCGGGAGGACAAGAGACCCAGTACTTC CSGGLAGGQETQYF
TRBJ2-7 . . TRBV2 TGTGCCAGCAGGTTTTTTTATGGAAGCTCCTACGAGCAGTACTTC CASRFFYGSSYEQYF
TRBJ2-2 . TRBD2 TRBV7-6 TGTGCCAGCAGCTTAGCGGTCCGGGGGGCCGGGGAGCTGTTTTTT CASSLAVRGAGELFF
TRBJ2-3 . TRBD2 TRBV28 TGTGCCAGCAGTTTGATAGCGGGCGGGACGGATACGCAGTATTTT CASSLIAGGTDTQYF
TRBJ1-1 . . TRBV23-1 TGCGCCAGCAGTCAAACCCCGGACAGCCTGAACACTGAAGCTTTCTTT CASSQTPDSLNTEAFF
TRBJ2-5 few . TRBV6-1 TGTGCCAGCAGTACCCAACCGACAGGGAGGGAGACCCAGTACTTC CASSTQPTGRETQYF
TRBJ1-1 . . TRBV28 TGTGCCACCGGAGACGCCGGAAGTCCGAACACTGAAGCTTTCTTT CATGDAGSPNTEAFF
TRBJ2-3 . TRBD2 TRBV5-4 TGTGCCAGCAGCCCGGACCTGGGGAGGGCCCGCACAGATACGCAGTATTTT CASSPDLGRARTDTQYF
TRBJ1-5 . . TRBV27 TGTGCCAGCAGTTTTACAGGGCGGGGGCAGCCCCAGCATTTT CASSFTGRGQPQHF
TRBJ2-2 . . TRBV7-7 TGTGCTAGCAGCTTAGAATACACCGGGGAGCTGTTTTTT CASSLEYTGELFF
TRBJ2-1 few TRBD2 TRBV6-5 TGTGCCAGCAGTTACACGCGGGAGTCCCATGAGCAGTTCTTC CASSYTRESHEQFF
TRBJ2-2 . TRBD1 TRBV27 TGTGCCAGCCGGACAGGGCGGAACACCGGGGAGCTGTTTTTT CASRTGRNTGELFF
TRBJ2-2 . TRBD2 TRBV19 TGTGCCAGTAGTCGGGGACTAGCGGGAGTGACGATCGGGGAGCTGTTTTTT CASSRGLAGVTIGELFF
TRBJ2-7 once . TRBV6-4 TGTGCCACCCCGTCAGAGGCCTCCTACGAGCAGTACTTC CATPSEASYEQYF
TRBJ1-2 once TRBD1 TRBV7-8 TGTGCCAGCAGCTCTCGGACAGGGAACCCTAACTATGGCTACACCTTC CASSSRTGNPNYGYTF
TRBJ1-4 . . TRBV7-8 TGTGCCAGCAGCTTGGGCGTTTATAATGAAAAACTGTTTTTT CASSLGVYNEKLFF
TRBJ2-6 . . TRBV19 TGTGCCAGTAGTGGTTTCGCAGGTGGACGCTCTGGGGCCAACGTCCTGACTTTC CASSGFAGGRSGANVLTF
TRBJ2-7 . TRBD1 TRBV11-3 TGTGCCAGCAGCTTGGGGACAGCCCACGAGCAGTACTTC CASSLGTAHEQYF
TRBJ2-1 . . TRBV28 TGTGCCAGCATCCTCCCTGGGGTCAATGAGCAGTTCTTC CASILPGVNEQFF
TRBJ2-3 . . TRBV29-1 TGCAGCGTGGAGATAGGAGGAGATACGCAGTATTTT CSVEIGGDTQYF
TRBJ2-7 . TRBD1 TRBV2 TGTGCCACCCTCAAGTCATTGACAGGGGGTCGTCGGGAGCAGTACTTC CATLKSLTGGRREQYF
TRBJ1-1 . . TRBV5-4 TGTGCCAGCAGCTTGGAAGCAGGGAGGAACACTGAAGCTTTCTTT CASSLEAGRNTEAFF
TRBJ2-6 . . TRBV5-1 TGCGCCAGCAGCTTGGGGAGCTCTGGGGCCAACGTCCTGACTTTC CASSLGSSGANVLTF
TRBJ2-3 . TRBD2 TRBV27 TGTGCCAGCAGTCCCAGACTAGCGGGAGTCACAGATACGCAGTATTTT CASSPRLAGVTDTQYF
TRBJ2-5 . TRBD1 TRBV15 TGTGCCACCAGCCGGGAGAGACAGGGGTTAAGGAAGACCCAGTACTTC CATSRERQGLRKTQYF
TRBJ2-2 . TRBD1 TRBV19 TGTGCCAGTAGTCGGGGACAGCCCCCGGGGGAGCTGTTTTTT CASSRGQPPGELFF
TRBJ1-2 . TRBD1 TRBV4-3 TGCGCCAGCAGCCAAGATCCCCAGGGGGACCTTTATGGCTACACCTTC CASSQDPQGDLYGYTF
TRBJ1-5 many TRBD1 TRBV30 TGTGCCTGGAGCCCCTTGGGACAGGGCAATCAGCCCCAGCATTTT CAWSPLGQGNQPQHF
TRBJ2-7 . . TRBV21-1 TGTGCCAGCAGCAAAGGTAGGACAGGGTTATACGAGCAGTACTTC CASSKGRTGLYEQYF
TRBJ1-5 . . TRBV6-1 TGTGCCAGTAATGCCCTGTCCCTAAACAATCAGCCCCAGCATTTT CASNALSLNNQPQHF
TRBJ2-5 . . TRBV7-9 TGTGCCAGCAGCTTGGACGGACCCCATTTCCGAGAGACCCAGTACTTC CASSLDGPHFRETQYF
TRBJ2-1 . . TRBV25-1 TGTGCCAGCAGTCCCTTGGAGGGGCCCCTCTACAATGAGCAGTTCTTC CASSPLEGPLYNEQFF
TRBJ1-1 . TRBD1 TRBV29-1 TGCAGCGTGAACTGGGGACAGGGTCGGACTGAAGCTTTCTTT CSVNWGQGRTEAFF
TRBJ2-2 few . TRBV7-9 TGTGCCAGCAGCTTTGGGGCAACGAACACCGGGGAGCTGTTTTTT CASSFGATNTGELFF
TRBJ1-1 . . TRBV5-1 TGCGCCAGCAGAAGGGGGGATGGAACTGAAGCTTTCTTT CASRRGDGTEAFF
TRBJ2-3 . TRBD2 TRBV10-3 TGTGCCATCAGTGATACGAGACTAGCGGGAGTCACAGATACGCAGTATTTT CAISDTRLAGVTDTQYF
TRBJ2-2 once . TRBV28 TGTGCCAGCAGTTTATATGGACAGATAAACACCGGGGAGCTGTTTTTT CASSLYGQINTGELFF
TRBJ1-4 . TRBD1 TRBV7-9 TGTGCCAGCAGCTTCTGGACAGGGGTTGAAAAACTGTTTTTT CASSFWTGVEKLFF
TRBJ2-1 few . TRBV5-4 TGTGCCAGCAGCTTGACTGGTAGACGCGGCGATGAGCAGTTCTTC CASSLTGRRGDEQFF
TRBJ1-5 few . TRBV29-1 TGCAGCGCCGGGGACACCTGGAATCAGCCCCAGCATTTT CSAGDTWNQPQHF
TRBJ2-7 . TRBD1 TRBV27 TGTGCCAGCAGAAGGGCGGGACAGGGGACCTACGAGCAGTACTTC CASRRAGQGTYEQYF
TRBJ2-7 once . TRBV6-5 TGTGCCACTCTAAGCCGGGACAAAACTTCCTACGAGCAGTACTTC CATLSRDKTSYEQYF
TRBJ2-1 . . TRBV7-3 TGTGCCAGCAGCCCCTCACTAGTTTCAGGTGAGCAGTTCTTC CASSPSLVSGEQFF
TRBJ2-5 few . TRBV29-1 TGCAGCGTTGAAGATGGGGCGGGACCACAAGAGACCCAGTACTTC CSVEDGAGPQETQYF
TRBJ2-7 . TRBD1 TRBV5-1 TGCGCCAGCAGCGCCACCCCCGGGACAGGGTTCTACGAGCAGTACTTC CASSATPGTGFYEQYF
TRBJ1-2 . TRBD1 TRBV28 TGTGCCAGCAGTGGTAGGGGACAGTCCCTTTACTATGGCTACACCTTC CASSGRGQSLYYGYTF